This T cell receptor (beta chain) is drawn from a study of naive and memory T cell subsets (dated by TCRdb to about 2017). With regard to the full study: The study applied an open-source, UMI-based TCR alpha and beta sequencing pipeline to sorted naive and memory peripheral blood T cell subsets. RNA was DNase-treated and reverse transcribed with TCR constant-region primers, mostly using SuperScript III. The functional CMV T cell responses agreed completely with IgG serology results.

At least ten counts were recorded for this clonotype. Its antigen is still unknown. No qualities accompany the bases; no much larger clone lies one base away. General findings and caveats noted by the study authors: RNA-based TCR counts may be influenced by expression changes linked to T cell activation and differentiation. Once error correction was done, more than 90% of naive TCR sequences showed up just once, which made the naive abundance distributions much steeper than those of the memory subsets. TCR abundance followed a power law whose exponent differed between naive and memory subsets but was consistent across the three individuals. Single alpha or beta chain sequences, rather than paired alpha/beta receptors, were used to define clonotypes. Gini index rose and Shannon and inverse Simpson diversity fell from naive through CM, EM and EMRA in both CD4 and CD8 cells. The repertoire findings for the naive and memory subsets could not be validated against a ground truth, as none was available.

Library preparation was by UMI-ligation and nested PCR. An equimolar mix of two oligonucleotides covering both TRBC1 and TRBC2 was used as the beta constant-region primer. A single-stranded oligonucleotide bearing the SP2 primer plus a 12-nucleotide UMI was ligated onto the 3' end of the cDNA by T4 RNA ligase 1. The ligated cDNA went through four rounds of PCR with nested alpha and beta constant-region primers together with the SP2 primer. Incubation of the ligation reaction was carried out at 16 degrees C for about 19-25 hours. PCR2 was typically performed as a SYBR Green qPCR and was stopped at a predetermined threshold so that over-amplification was prevented. All purifications after the first were performed with Agencourt AMPure XP magnetic beads. Libraries were quantified by Qubit and checked on a TapeStation, where a main peak was expected near 650 bp. The pooled libraries were sequenced on an Illumina MiSeq using v2 2x251 paired-end kits, which usually yielded roughly 0.85-2.2 million reads per sample. Each sample was pooled at 4 to 5 nM, and roughly 5-7.5% PhiX was included to help cluster recognition. The source study handled its data this way. Using tag matching that tolerated one base-pair mismatch, Decombinator assigned V and J genes to FASTQ reads that had been processed by Demultiplexor. Collapsinator relied on UMIs to fix sequencing errors as well as frequency errors caused by PCR heterogeneity. TCRs were translated and CDR3s were extracted from the conserved cysteine to the FGXG phenylalanine by CDR3Translator, with non-productive sequences being flagged. Gini, Shannon entropy and inverse Simpson indices were calculated on repertoires that had been subsampled to equal numbers of UMI-defined TCRs. Within the linear range, a power law was fitted to clonotype abundance distributions using maximum likelihood. On one naive CD8 sample, the pipeline and MIGEC gave similar UMI counts, unique TCR numbers and clonal distributions. A set of roughly 6,600 CMV-associated CDR3 sequences, compiled from VDJdb and a published dataset, was used to search the repertoires. TCRdb reworked the public reads: Q25 trimming with fastp, MiXCR clone assembly, productive beta chains retained. Rows with one shared CDR3 protein collapse into an entry with the most common genes and DNA. TCRdb, not the original authors, processed these V and J calls. The sample table contains 23,000 or so distinct CDR3 sequences; only one count was recorded for approximately 10% of them. 18% of the sample belongs to the ten largest clones.

From the second PCR step on, the TCR alpha and beta chain libraries were amplified in separate reactions. Donor CMV status was determined by IFNgamma production from CD4+ T cells after overnight stimulation of fresh PBMCs with CMV viral lysate. CD4 T cells were positively selected using Miltenyi beads, after which CD8 T cells were positively selected from the CD4-negative fraction. After staining for CD3, CD4, CD8, CD45RA, CD27 and a live/dead dye, cells were sorted on a BD Aria II into four subsets based on CD45RA and CD27. A few healthy volunteers provided blood, and the blood of each volunteer was split into CD4 and CD8 T cells and then into four differentiation subsets. Approximately 130 ml of peripheral blood was drawn per donor, and PBMC were isolated by Ficoll-Paque PLUS density-gradient centrifugation. After sorting, cells were lysed in RLT buffer, RNA was extracted using a Qiagen RNeasy kit, and the extracted RNA was stored at -80 degrees C.

Taken from cysteine to phenylalanine, the CDR3 has 15 residues. Kept here is only the CDR3 DNA, which spans 45 bases and is read in frame from base 1. V gives up 5 bases and J gives up 5 bases, and the segment between their germline ends measures 19 bases. Based on the germline V gene, the CDR1 and CDR2 sequences are MNHNS and SASEGT. Recombination joined TRBV6-1 with TRBJ2-7; the D gene is perhaps TRBD1, from 6 matching bases. Input material: central memory CD8+ T cells from blood. The sample's cell subset or site label is to be understood as: central memory, CD45RA- CD27+. This receptor was identified in a human donor in good health. CDR3 region: CASSLDMTGPNEQYF. The DNA reads TGTGCCAGCAGTCTCGATATGACAGGTCCAAACGAGCAGTACTTC.